The clone carrying this T cell receptor beta chain has just a few counts. Amplified material comprised TCR beta CDR3 regions derived from RNA transcripts. HTBI primers were employed in first-round RT-PCR, then a second-round multiplex PCR followed. TCRdb reprocessed the multiplex PCR reads with MiXCR, giving one entry per CDR3 protein. The data show approximately 160,000 distinct CDR3 sequences, around 40% seen once. This sample was included in a study of Graves' ophthalmopathy and Graves' hyperthyroidism. Uncontrolled infections, pregnancy, lactation or other autoimmune diseases led to patient exclusion. V was pared by 5 bases and J by 1 base, with 14 bases between. Germline V lookup: CDR1 MNHEY, CDR2 SVGEGT. The CDR3 has 15 residues.

The sequence derives from a man aged 25 to 45 with Graves' ophthalmopathy. The source material was peripheral blood. The rearrangement uses TRBV6-2 or TRBV6-3 and TRBJ2-5; weak D call: TRBD1 (6 bases). CDR3 DNA sequence: TGTGCCAGCAGTCGCTTAACAGGGATCCAAGAGACCCAGTACTTC. Translating gives CASSRLTGIQETQYF.